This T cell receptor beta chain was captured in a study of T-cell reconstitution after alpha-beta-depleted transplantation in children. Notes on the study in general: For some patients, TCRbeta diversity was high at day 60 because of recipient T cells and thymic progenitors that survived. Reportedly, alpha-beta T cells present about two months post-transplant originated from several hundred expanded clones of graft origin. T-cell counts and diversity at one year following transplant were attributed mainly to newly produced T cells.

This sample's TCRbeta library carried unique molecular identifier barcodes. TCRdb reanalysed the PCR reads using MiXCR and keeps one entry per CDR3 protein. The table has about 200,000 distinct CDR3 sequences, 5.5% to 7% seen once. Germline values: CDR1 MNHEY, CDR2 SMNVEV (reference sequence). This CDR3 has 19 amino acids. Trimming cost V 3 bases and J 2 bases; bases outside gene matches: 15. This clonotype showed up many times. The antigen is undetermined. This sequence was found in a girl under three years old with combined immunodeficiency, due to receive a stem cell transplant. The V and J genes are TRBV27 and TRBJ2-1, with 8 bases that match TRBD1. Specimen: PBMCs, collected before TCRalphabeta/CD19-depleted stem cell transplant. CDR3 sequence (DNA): TGTGCCAGCAGTTTGAGTCCGGCGTGGCTGGACAGGGCCTACAATGAGCAGTTCTTC. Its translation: CASSLSPAWLDRAYNEQFF.